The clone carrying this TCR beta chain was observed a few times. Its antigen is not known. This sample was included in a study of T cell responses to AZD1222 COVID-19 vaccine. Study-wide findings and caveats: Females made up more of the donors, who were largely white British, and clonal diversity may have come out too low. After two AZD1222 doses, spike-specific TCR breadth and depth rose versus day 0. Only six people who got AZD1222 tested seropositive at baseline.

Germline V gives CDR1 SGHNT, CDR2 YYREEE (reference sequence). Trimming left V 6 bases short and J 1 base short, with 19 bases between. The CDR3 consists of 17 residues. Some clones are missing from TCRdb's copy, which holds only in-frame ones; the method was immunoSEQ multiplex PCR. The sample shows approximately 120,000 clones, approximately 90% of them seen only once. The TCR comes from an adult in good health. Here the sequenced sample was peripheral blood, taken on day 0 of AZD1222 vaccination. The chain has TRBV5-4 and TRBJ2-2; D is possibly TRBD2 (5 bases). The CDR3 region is CASTPSTRGLNTGELFF. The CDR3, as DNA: TGTGCCAGCACCCCATCTACTAGAGGTCTGAACACCGGGGAGCTGTTTTTT.